This TCR beta chain was identified during a study of T cell changes during pregnancy in multiple sclerosis. The CDR3 totals 15 residues. The germline V gene has CDR1 MNHEY and CDR2 SVGAGI. The V end lost 5 bases, the J end lost 2 bases, and 13 bases lay between the germline ends. The table came from immunoSEQ multiplex PCR; TCRdb's copy has only in-frame clones and leaves some out. The sample lists 70,000 to 80,000 clones; approximately 94% were seen once. The sequence derives from a female donor with multiple sclerosis, enrolled in a pregnancy study. The chain carries TRBV6-5 and TRBJ1-5, with D perhaps matching TRBD1 (5 bases). Sequencing was performed on peripheral blood, taken in the third trimester of pregnancy. The CDR3, as DNA: TGTGCCAGCAGTGTCGACAGAAATGGCAATCAGCCCCAGCATTTT. It is translated as CASSVDRNGNQPQHF.